These 31 T cell receptor beta chains were sequenced from one sample in a study of shared clonotypes between healthy human individuals. Repertoires were generated with immunoSEQ multiplex PCR, while TCRdb's copy carries only in-frame clones and drops some. This sample has about 800,000 clones, with 90% to 97% found just once. Naive CD8 cells lacked CD45RO, underwent positive selection for CCR7 and left out terminally differentiated effector memory CD45RA+ cells. Source material: naive CD8+ T cells sorted from blood. The receptor set was obtained from a man aged 30 to 45 in good health.

The chain couples TRBV28 to TRBJ2-7; TRBD1 matches 11 bases. This CDR3 is 15 amino acids long. Germline V lookup: CDR1 MDHEN, CDR2 SYDVKM. Trimming removed 3 bases from V and 4 bases from J; junction bases left unmatched: 5. The CDR3 nucleotides are TGTGCCAGCAGTTTGGTTGGGGACAGGGGGTACGAGCAGTACTTC. Its protein product is CASSLVGDRGYEQYF.

This chain uses TRBV27 with TRBJ2-1, with TRBD1 matching 8 bases. This CDR3 has 15 residues. The germline V gene encodes CDR1 MNHEY and CDR2 SMNVEV (reference sequence). V shed 6 bases and J 0 bases; nucleotides not matched to a gene: 4. CDR3 DNA sequence: TGTGCCAGCAGGAGTACAGGGGGCTCCTACAATGAGCAGTTCTTC. Translation: CASRSTGGSYNEQFF.

The rearrangement uses TRBV14 and TRBJ2-5; 10 nucleotides align to TRBD1. After removal of 5 bases from V and 5 bases from J, the junction contained 5 bases not matched to a gene. CDR3 length: 14 residues. Germline lookup yields CDR1 SGHDN and CDR2 FVKESK. The DNA of the CDR3 is TGTGCCAGCAGCGGGACAGGGGTTATGGAGACCCAGTACTTC. Amino acid sequence: CASSGTGVMETQYF.

This clone was picked up one time. The chain is built from TRBV5-5 and TRBJ2-1; D may be TRBD1 (5 bases). This CDR3 spans 13 amino acids. Trimming left V 7 bases short and J 3 bases short, with 11 bases between. Germline-derived CDR1 and CDR2 are SGHKS and YYEKEE (reference sequence). The CDR3: CASDDSYYNEQFF. The CDR3 DNA reads as TGTGCCAGCGATGACAGCTACTACAATGAGCAGTTCTTC.

The V call is TRBV30, the J call TRBJ1-5; possibly TRBD1 for D (5 bases). The CDR3 runs 15 residues. Trimming removed 2 bases from V and 0 bases from J, with 11 bases in between. Germline values: CDR1 GTSNPN, CDR2 SVGIG (reference sequence). This CDR3 reads CAWSIGTDSNQPQHF. For the CDR3, the DNA is TGTGCCTGGAGTATAGGGACGGATAGCAATCAGCCCCAGCATTTT.

J is TRBJ2-5 and V is TRBV6-5, with TRBD1 as a possible D gene (6 bases). The CDR3 runs 14 residues. The germline V gene has CDR1 MNHEY and CDR2 SVGAGI. Trimming removed 6 bases at V and 0 bases at J, with 11 bases between. CDR3 coding DNA: TGTGCCAGCAGCCCTTCAGGGGACCAAGAGACCCAGTACTTC. Translating it yields CASSPSGDQETQYF.

This sequence joins TRBV27 and TRBJ2-2; D not resolved. V was shortened by 4 bases and J by 0 bases, with 15 bases between the two germline ends. Germline loops: CDR1 MNHEY, CDR2 SMNVEV (reference sequence). This CDR3 spans 17 amino acids. The CDR3, as DNA: TGTGCCAGCAGTTACGAGAGCTCGTCCGCGAACACCGGGGAGCTGTTTTTT. Translation gives CASSYESSSANTGELFF.

J is TRBJ1-1 and V is TRBV6-6, with D unclear. CDR3 length: 10 residues. Between the trimmed V and J ends, which lost 0 bases and 7 bases, there was a span of 0 bases. Germline CDR1 reads MNHNY; CDR2 reads SVGAGI (reference sequence). CDR3 DNA: TGTGCCAGCAGTTACTCTGAAGCTTTCTTT. Residues: CASSYSEAFF.

The V gene is TRBV9, the J gene TRBJ1-1, with D tentatively TRBD1 (5 bases). The CDR3 has 17 residues. Per germline, CDR1 SGDLS and CDR2 YYNGEE. Trimming took 0 bases from V and 4 from J, leaving 19 bases between them. Here the CDR3 DNA reads TGTGCCAGCAGCGTAGATCCCCTAATCATTGGGGGCACTGAAGCTTTCTTT. Translating gives CASSVDPLIIGGTEAFF.

This rearrangement joins TRBV9 to TRBJ2-1; D possibly uses TRBD1 or TRBD2 (5 bases each). The CDR3 extends over 16 amino acids. Germline-derived CDR1 and CDR2 are SGDLS and YYNGEE. Trimming removed 2 bases at V and 8 bases at J, with 20 bases between. CDR3 sequence (DNA): TGTGCCAGCAGCGTCTCTGGGACCCGACTTAAGGATGAGCAGTTCTTC. Translating it yields CASSVSGTRLKDEQFF.

This clone was counted a single time. The J gene is TRBJ2-5, the V gene TRBV11-2; 12 nucleotides line up with TRBD2. Germline lookup yields CDR1 SGHAT and CDR2 FQNNGV. CDR3 size: 15 residues. The V gene end was trimmed by 0 bases and the J gene end by 5 bases; junction bases not matched to a gene: 1. The CDR3 here is CASSLELAGGETQYF. CDR3 in DNA: TGTGCCAGCAGCTTAGAGCTAGCGGGGGGGGAGACCCAGTACTTC. The whole variable domain, remainder taken from reference TRBV11-2 and TRBJ2-5, is EAGVAQSPRYKIIEKRQSVAFWCNPISGHATLYWYQQILGQGPKLLIQFQNNGVVDDSQLPKDRFSAERLKGVDSTLKIQPAKLEDSAVYLCASSLELAGGETQYFGPGTRLLVL.

The chain carries TRBV14 and TRBJ2-3, with 12 positions matching TRBD1. CDR3 size: 16 residues. Germline trimming cut 5 bases from V and 5 bases from J; bases unmatched to any gene: 8. Germline V gene sequence: CDR1 SGHDN, CDR2 FVKESK. CDR3 sequence reads: CASSGRDRGRGDTQYF. CDR3 bases: TGTGCCAGCAGCGGCCGGGACAGGGGGCGCGGAGATACGCAGTATTTT.

The J gene is TRBJ2-3, the V gene TRBV5-5; D might be TRBD2 (5 bases). The V end lost 0 bases, the J end lost 2 bases, and 13 bases lay between the germline ends. In germline, CDR1 is SGHKS, CDR2 YYEKEE (reference sequence). The CDR3 has 16 residues. CDR3 sequence (DNA): TGTGCCAGCAGCTTGGTAGGGCGGGCCACCACAGATACGCAGTATTTT. Encoded protein: CASSLVGRATTDTQYF.

The V call is TRBV4-3, the J call TRBJ1-4, with D tentatively TRBD1 (6 bases). Germline V gene lookup returns CDR1 LGHNA and CDR2 YSLEER. V was pared by 2 bases and J by 0 bases, with 16 bases between. The length of the CDR3 is 18 residues. CDR3 residues: CASSQQVQYRATNEKLFF. CDR3 nucleotide sequence: TGCGCCAGCAGCCAACAAGTACAATACAGGGCAACTAATGAAAAACTGTTTTTT.

The chain carries TRBV7-2 and TRBJ2-7, with 12 bases aligning to TRBD2. This CDR3 has 15 amino acids. Germline V CDR1 and CDR2: SGHTA, FQGNSA. The V gene end was trimmed by 1 base and the J gene end by 3 bases; junction bases not matched to a gene: 1. The CDR3, as DNA: TGTGCCAGCAGCTTAGGACTAGCGGGAGACTACGAGCAGTACTTC. It specifies CASSLGLAGDYEQYF.

The V call is TRBV27, the J call TRBJ1-2; 10 bases map to TRBD1. Unmatched junction bases numbered 11, after V lost 7 bases and J lost 6 bases. This CDR3 is built from 15 residues. Looked up from germline, CDR1 is MNHEY and CDR2 is SMNVEV (reference sequence). The CDR3 nucleotides are TGTGCCAGCACCACCGGGACAGGGGCTATTCATGGCTACACCTTC. This sequence encodes CASTTGTGAIHGYTF.

The chain uses TRBV6-1 and TRBJ1-4, with D possibly TRBD1 on 5 matching bases. The CDR3 loop spans 15 amino acids. V lost 3 bases, J lost 2 bases, and 10 bases lay in between. Germline assignment: CDR1 MNHNS and CDR2 SASEGT. CDR3 sequence (DNA): TGTGCCAGCAGTGATCAGGGATTGACTAATGAAAAACTGTTTTTT. Its protein product is CASSDQGLTNEKLFF.

This clone was picked up one time. This CDR3 is also generated by other DNA sequences in the sample. This chain joins TRBV9 and TRBJ2-7; D is undetermined. Trimming pared 0 bases from V and 1 base from J, leaving 8 bases between. Looked up from germline, CDR1 is SGDLS and CDR2 is YYNGEE. The CDR3 is 14 amino acids. The chain's CDR3 is CASSVDLSSYEQYF. The CDR3 nucleotides are TGTGCCAGCAGCGTAGACCTCAGTTCCTACGAGCAGTACTTC.

The gene calls are TRBV27 and TRBJ1-5; D call uncertain. This CDR3 region has 13 residues. Trimming took off 6 bases at V and 0 bases at J, with 6 bases between the two ends. Germline CDR1 and CDR2: MNHEY and SMNVEV (reference sequence). The CDR3: CASSDHSNQPQHF. Here the CDR3 DNA reads TGTGCCAGCAGCGATCATAGCAATCAGCCCCAGCATTTT.

With regard to this clone: The sample has other DNA sequences that encode this CDR3 too. J is TRBJ2-7 and V is TRBV13, with 7 bases fitting TRBD1. The V gene's germline CDR1 is PRHDT and CDR2 FYEKMQ (reference sequence). This CDR3 is 15 amino acids long. V gave up 0 bases and J gave up 0 bases; unmatched junction bases: 2. CDR3 coding DNA: TGTGCCAGCAGCTTAGGGACAGGGAGCTCCTACGAGCAGTACTTC. Translated: CASSLGTGSSYEQYF.

The table lists this clone with a count of one. V usage is TRBV9 and J usage is TRBJ2-1, with TRBD1 as a possible D gene (6 bases). V shed 8 bases and J shed 0 bases, with 12 bases lying between them. The V gene's germline CDR1 is SGDLS and CDR2 YYNGEE. CDR3 length: 14 residues. In DNA, the CDR3 is TGTGCCAGTACAGGGCCGAGCTCCTACAATGAGCAGTTCTTC. Its translation is CASTGPSSYNEQFF.

The J gene is TRBJ2-7, the V gene TRBV28, with D unclear. Germline assignment: CDR1 MDHEN and CDR2 SYDVKM. This CDR3 comprises 11 residues. V gave up 8 bases and J gave up 3 bases, with 8 bases separating them. CDR3 sequence: CASRYIYEQYF. As DNA, the CDR3 is TGTGCCAGCCGATATATCTACGAGCAGTACTTC.

V is TRBV9 and J is TRBJ2-3, with TRBD2 matching 11 bases. This CDR3 region has 16 residues. The V segment lost 2 bases and the J segment 0 bases; nucleotides outside the gene matches: 2. Germline V gives CDR1 SGDLS, CDR2 YYNGEE. The CDR3: CASSVGLAESTDTQYF. For the CDR3, the DNA is TGTGCCAGCAGCGTGGGACTAGCGGAAAGCACAGATACGCAGTATTTT.

The rearrangement links TRBV29-1 to TRBJ1-2, with 7 nucleotides matching TRBD1. This CDR3 comprises 17 residues. Germline loops: CDR1 SQVTM, CDR2 ANQGSEA. The V gene end was trimmed by 3 bases and the J gene end by 4 bases; junction bases not matched to a gene: 17. CDR3 protein: CSVESTPSQGDFYGYTF. CDR3 nucleotides: TGCAGCGTTGAGAGTACGCCCTCTCAGGGGGATTTCTATGGCTACACCTTC.

The gene calls are TRBV2 and TRBJ2-7; 9 bases map to TRBD1. Germline V CDR1 and CDR2: SNHLY, FYNNEI. This CDR3 is 15 amino acids long. With V trimmed by 6 bases and J by 2 bases, 8 bases remained unmatched. The CDR3 DNA sequence: TGTGCCAGCAGCGACGGACAGGGGATAACCTACGAGCAGTACTTC. This gives the protein CASSDGQGITYEQYF. The variable domain in full, with the rest retrieved from reference TRBV2 and TRBJ2-7, is EPEVTQTPSHQVTQMGQEVILRCVPISNHLYFYWYRQILGQKVEFLVSFYNNEISEKSEIFDDQFSVERPDGSNFTLKIRSTKLEDSAMYFCASSDGQGITYEQYFGPGTRLTVT.

The chain joins TRBV27 to TRBJ2-3, with 7 positions matching TRBD1. V gave up 2 bases and J gave up 4 bases; unmatched junction bases: 6. The CDR3 has 15 residues. The germline V gene has CDR1 MNHEY and CDR2 SMNVEV (reference sequence). This chain's CDR3 is CASSLVRGQADTQYF. CDR3 in DNA: TGTGCCAGCAGTTTAGTAAGGGGGCAGGCAGATACGCAGTATTTT.

The V gene is TRBV7-8, the J gene TRBJ1-4; the D is unclear. The CDR3 is 14 residues long. Germline values: CDR1 SGHVS, CDR2 FQNEAQ. The V end lost 2 bases, the J end lost 0 bases, and 4 bases lay between the germline ends. The DNA for the CDR3 is TGTGCCAGCAGCTTACACGCAACTAATGAAAAACTGTTTTTT. It yields the protein CASSLHATNEKLFF.

This clone came up once. This chain joins TRBV19 and TRBJ2-7; possible D gene TRBD2, 5 bases. The CDR3 has 17 amino acids. V lost 1 base and J 2 bases, leaving 18 bases between the germline ends. Germline V gives CDR1 LNHDA, CDR2 SQIVND (reference sequence). The CDR3 is CASSIGSGSDSTYEQYF. The DNA for the CDR3 is TGTGCCAGTAGTATAGGTAGTGGCTCGGACTCAACCTACGAGCAGTACTTC.

The chain has TRBV7-8 and TRBJ1-2; weak D call: TRBD1 (6 bases). The CDR3 runs to 16 residues. The V gene lost 7 bases and the J gene lost 4 bases, with 22 bases spanning the gap. Germline CDR1 reads SGHVS; CDR2 reads FQNEAQ. The DNA of the CDR3 is TGTGCCAGCACGCTGGGGCCCGGGACAAACGTCTATGGCTACACCTTC. The encoded protein is CASTLGPGTNVYGYTF.

This clone was observed once. The V gene is TRBV6-1, the J gene TRBJ2-7; D is ambiguous. Trimming shortened V by 3 bases and J by 6 bases, and 12 bases separated the two germline ends. Per the germline V gene, CDR1 is MNHNS and CDR2 is SASEGT. This CDR3 is built from 13 residues. The CDR3 sequence is CASSEYPPREQYF. CDR3 nucleotide sequence: TGTGCCAGCAGTGAGTACCCGCCCCGCGAGCAGTACTTC.

The chain joins TRBV15 to TRBJ2-7, with D hard to call. Trimming cost V 0 bases and J 3 bases, with 18 bases left between them. The germline V gene has CDR1 LNHNV and CDR2 YYDKDF (reference sequence). This CDR3 is built from 17 residues. DNA of the CDR3: TGTGCCACCAGCAGAGATCGAAGGGCATCGACTTACTACGAGCAGTACTTC. Protein: CATSRDRRASTYYEQYF.